A single sample is the source of the 10 T cell receptor beta chains below, sequenced in a study of T cells in women clearing cervical HPV infection. Produced via immunoSEQ multiplex PCR; TCRdb's table is partial and in-frame only. The sample has roughly 28,000 clones. What was sequenced was blood buffy coat. These TCRs come from a woman aged 18 to 75 with a cervical HPV16 infection that either progressed to CIN3+ or cleared (not recorded which).

Worth noting for this clone: The read terminates 3 residues before the CDR3 end, so the remaining end is supplied by the germline J gene. The chain has TRBV4-2 and TRBJ2-3, with 12 nucleotides matching TRBD2. CDR3 length: 21 residues. Trimming took 3 bases from V and 6 from J; bases not matched to a gene: 22. CDR1 LGHNA and CDR2 YNFKEQ come from the germline V gene. CDR3: CASSQTWILTPTSGSGDTQYF. The DNA read from the CDR3 is TGTGCCAGCAGCCAGACCTGGATATTGACACCGACTAGCGGGAGTGGTGATACG.

As concerns this clone: The sequenced fragment ends 3 residues before the CDR3 boundary, so the rest is inferred from the germline J gene. The chain has TRBV5-6 and TRBJ2-7, with 11 positions matching TRBD2. Germline trimming cut 3 bases from V and 4 bases from J; bases unmatched to any gene: 6. Germline loops: CDR1 SGHDT, CDR2 YYEEEE. This CDR3 comprises 15 residues. The part of the CDR3 DNA that was read is TGTGCCAGCAGCTCGCTAGCGGGGGGCTGGTACGAG. Protein product: CASSSLAGGWYE. The whole CDR3 sequence reads CASSSLAGGWYEQYF. Full variable domain (missing parts from reference TRBV5-6 and TRBJ2-7): DAGVTQSPTHLIKTRGQQVTLRCSPKSGHDTVSWYQQALGQGPQFIFQYYEEEERQRGNFPDRFSGHQFPNYSSELNVNALLLGDSALYLCASSSLAGGWYEQYFGPGTRLTVT.

On this clone: The sequenced fragment ends 3 residues before the CDR3 boundary, so the rest is inferred from the germline J gene. The V call is TRBV5-1, the J call TRBJ2-2, with D perhaps matching TRBD1 (5 bases). Germline CDR1 SGHRS, CDR2 YFSETQ. V was cut by 4 bases and J by 9 bases, with 28 bases left in between. The CDR3 covers 18 residues. The DNA read from the CDR3 is TGCGCCAGCAGCGCACGACAGTCCTCAGAACACTTACACAGGGAG. Its translation: CASSARQSSEHLHRE. The entire CDR3 reads CASSARQSSEHLHRELFF.

Worth noting for this clone: The read finishes 3 residues shy of the CDR3 end, and the germline J gene is used to complete it. The chain recombines TRBV19 with TRBJ1-6; the D is unclear. The germline gives CDR1 LNHDA, CDR2 SQIVND (reference sequence). V was shortened by 1 base and J by 3 bases, with 10 bases between the two germline ends. This CDR3 is built from 16 residues. CDR3 DNA, as far as it was read: TGTGCCAGTAGTATAGTATTCCAGAGCTATAATTCACCC. As protein: CASSIVFQSYNSP. The entire CDR3 protein is CASSIVFQSYNSPLHF.

Points on this clone: The observed sequence ends 3 residues before the CDR3 terminus, with the missing tail filled in from the germline J gene. The chain recombines TRBV29-1 with TRBJ1-2, with TRBD1 identical over 8 bases. V lost 2 bases, J lost 5 bases, and 16 bases stayed unmatched. The CDR3 has 17 amino acids. Germline CDR1 SQVTM, CDR2 ANQGSEA. CDR3 DNA (partial): TGCAGCGTTGAACCAGATCCCGGGCCCCGACAGGGGTATGGC. Protein sequence: CSVEPDPGPRQGYG. The CDR3 as a whole reads CSVEPDPGPRQGYGYTF. Looking up the rest from reference TRBV29-1 and TRBJ1-2 gives the full variable domain: SAVISQKPSRDICQRGTSLTIQCQVDSQVTMMFWYRQQPGQSLTLIATANQGSEATYESGFVIDKFPISRPNLTFSTLTVSNMSPEDSSIYLCSVEPDPGPRQGYGYTFGSGTRLTVV.

Regarding this clone: The read gets to within 3 residues of the CDR3 end, and the germline J gene fills in the rest. V gene TRBV7-9 combines with J gene TRBJ1-1, with D perhaps matching TRBD1 (5 bases). CDR1 and CDR2 (germline): SEHNR, FQNEAQ (reference sequence). The CDR3 is 11 amino acids. CDR3 sequence: CASSEGKKAFF. The covered CDR3 bases are TGTGCCAGCAGTGAGGGGAAGAAA.

Concerning this clone: The read ends 3 residues shy of where the CDR3 ends; the end is completed using the germline J gene. This chain uses TRBV7-9 with TRBJ2-3; unclear D gene. The germline V and J ends were trimmed by 5 bases and 2 bases, with 8 bases remaining between them. The CDR3 loop spans 13 amino acids. CDR1 and CDR2 from the germline V gene are SEHNR and FQNEAQ (reference sequence). This CDR3 reads CASSPRVTDTQYF. The sequenced CDR3 bases are TGTGCCAGCAGCCCCCGGGTCACAGATACG.

Worth noting for this clone: One junction end does not reproduce the germline sequence, and a read error may be involved. From the germline J gene comes the end of the CDR3, since the read stops 3 residues before it. In the same sample, other DNA sequences code for this CDR3. The V and J genes are TRBV19 and TRBJ1-3, with TRBD1 as a possible D gene (5 bases). Germline V gives CDR1 LNHDA, CDR2 SQIVND (reference sequence). The CDR3 extends over 12 amino acids. CDR3 loop: CASSRTGNTIYF. The covered CDR3 bases are TGTGCCAGTAGCCGTACAGGAAACACT.

In regard to this clone: The observed sequence ends 3 residues before the CDR3 terminus, with the missing tail filled in from the germline J gene. The gene calls are TRBV6-4 and TRBJ1-2; D may be TRBD1 (5 bases). The V end lost 7 bases, the J end lost 7 bases, and 19 bases lay between the germline ends. The CDR3 sequence is 14 residues long. CDR1 MRHNA and CDR2 SNTAGT come from the germline V gene. This chain's CDR3 is CASNQFQGWPGYTF. Partial CDR3 DNA: TGTGCCAGCAATCAGTTTCAGGGATGGCCTGGC.

Details on this clone: The read terminates 3 residues ahead of where the CDR3 ends, so the germline J gene completes it. The V call is TRBV5-1, the J call TRBJ1-4; TRBD1 might be the D (5 bases). The length of the CDR3 is 14 residues. The V gene's germline CDR1 is SGHRS and CDR2 YFSETQ. CDR3 region: CASSLTGPNSPLFF. CDR3 DNA (partial): TGCGCCAGCAGCTTGACAGGCCCTAATTCACCA.